This entry lists 27 T cell receptor beta chains sequenced from one sample in a study of OX40 agonist ivuxolimab in advanced cancers. TCRdb's copy holds only in-frame clones and misses some; the assay was immunoSEQ multiplex PCR. The sample includes tens of thousands of clones, roughly 90% of them seen just once. This specimen consisted of CD4+ or CD8+ T cells sorted from blood, obtained in a trial of the OX40 agonist ivuxolimab. Source of these receptors: an adult with an advanced solid tumor such as melanoma, head and neck, liver or kidney cancer.

The chain carries TRBV18 and TRBJ2-7; 9 bases are shared with TRBD2. Germline V gene sequence: CDR1 KGHSH, CDR2 LQKENI. With 6 bases clipped from V and 1 base from J, the junction kept 13 bases outside the gene matches. This CDR3 region has 17 residues. CDR3 amino acids: CASSPPSAGGSSYEQYF. CDR3 nucleotide sequence: TGTGCCAGCTCTCCCCCCTCAGCGGGAGGTTCGTCCTACGAGCAGTACTTC.

This clone is a singleton in its sample. The DNA for the CDR3 is TGTGCCAGCAGTTTTGGCGGGCCTAGCTCCTACGAGCAGTACTTC. Amino acid sequence: CASSFGGPSSYEQYF. The chain combines TRBV6-5 with TRBJ2-7; perhaps TRBD2 as D (5 bases). The CDR3 runs to 15 residues. V dropped 4 bases and J dropped 0 bases, with 13 bases sitting between them. Germline CDR1 is MNHEY and CDR2 is SVGAGI.

This clone has more than one count but fewer than ten. This chain uses TRBV14 with TRBJ2-7, with 9 bases fitting TRBD2. The CDR3 sequence is 18 residues long. Germline V gives CDR1 SGHDN, CDR2 FVKESK. The J segment lost 2 bases and the V segment lost 0 bases, leaving 11 bases of the junction unmatched. The CDR3 DNA sequence: TGTGCCAGCAGCCAAGATTTCCTAGCGGGACTATATCCCTACGAGCAGTACTTC. Translated, it gives CASSQDFLAGLYPYEQYF.

The chain uses TRBV5-1 and TRBJ1-1; possible D gene TRBD1, 5 bases. Looked up from germline, CDR1 is SGHRS and CDR2 is YFSETQ. The CDR3 length is 15 residues. Trimming removed 0 bases at V and 0 bases at J, with 9 bases between. This chain's CDR3 is CASSLETALNTEAFF. The CDR3 DNA reads TGCGCCAGCAGCTTGGAGACAGCCCTGAACACTGAAGCTTTCTTT.

This clone was seen once. The V gene is TRBV10-3, the J gene TRBJ2-7; 8 bases match TRBD1. The CDR3 runs 14 residues. CDR1 and CDR2 from the germline V gene are ENHRY and SYGVKD. V was clipped by 3 bases and J by 9 bases; unmatched bases: 10. For the CDR3, the DNA is TGTGCCATCAGTGACCAACAGGGGGTTCACGGGCAGTACTTC. This codes for CAISDQQGVHGQYF.

The rearrangement uses TRBV28 and TRBJ1-1; D unresolved. The germline V and J ends were trimmed by 1 base and 7 bases, with 10 bases remaining between them. The length of the CDR3 is 13 residues. CDR1 is MDHEN and CDR2 is SYDVKM in the germline V gene. The CDR3 nucleotides are TGTGCCAGCAGTTTATTAAAAACCAGTGAAGCTTTCTTT. This translates into CASSLLKTSEAFF. Filled out from reference TRBV28 and TRBJ1-1, the complete variable domain reads DVKVTQSSRYLVKRTGEKVFLECVQDMDHENMFWYRQDPGLGLRLIYFSYDVKMKEKGDIPEGYSVSREKKERFSLILESASTNQTSMYLCASSLLKTSEAFFGQGTRLTVV.

The chain links TRBV7-2 to TRBJ2-7; TRBD2 aligns across 7 bases. The CDR3 is 14 residues long. The V segment lost 5 bases and the J segment 0 bases; nucleotides outside the gene matches: 4. Per the germline V gene, CDR1 is SGHTA and CDR2 is FQGNSA. CDR3 in DNA: TGTGCCAGCAGCCCGGGACTACGCTCCTACGAGCAGTACTTC. It specifies CASSPGLRSYEQYF. The variable domain in full, completed from reference TRBV7-2 and TRBJ2-7, reads GAGVSQSPSNKVTEKGKDVELRCDPISGHTALYWYRQSLGQGLEFLIYFQGNSAPDKSGLPSDRFSAERTGGSVSTLTIQRTQQEDSAVYLCASSPGLRSYEQYFGPGTRLTVT.

V is TRBV18 and J is TRBJ1-1; D is unresolved. The ends were cut back, 0 bases at V and 0 bases at J, with 8 bases in the middle. Germline CDR1 and CDR2: KGHSH and LQKENI. The CDR3 runs 15 residues. The CDR3 DNA follows: TGTGCCAGCTCACCACCCGTGGTTATGAACACTGAAGCTTTCTTT. Its translation: CASSPPVVMNTEAFF.

This sequence joins TRBV5-1 and TRBJ2-6, with 8 bases that match TRBD1. Germline loops: CDR1 SGHRS, CDR2 YFSETQ. Losses at the gene ends were 0 bases for V and 1 base for J; bases not matched to a gene: 0. The CDR3 loop spans 16 amino acids. DNA for the CDR3: TGCGCCAGCAGCTTGGGACAGGGGTCTGGGGCCAACGTCCTGACTTTC. Amino acid sequence: CASSLGQGSGANVLTF.

Concerning this clone itself: A junction end diverges from the germline sequence, so it may reflect a read error. The chain recombines TRBV28 with TRBJ2-7, with 8 bases matching TRBD1. Germline V gives CDR1 MDHEN, CDR2 SYDVKM. The CDR3 runs to 14 residues. CDR3 sequence (DNA): TGTGCCAGCAGTTTGAGGACAGGGCGCCCGAGCCCAACCTTC. Translated, it gives CASSLRTGRPSPTF.

The chain uses TRBV28 and TRBJ2-7, with 11 nucleotides matching TRBD2. V lost 2 bases to trimming and J lost 0 bases; unmatched junction nucleotides: 6. The germline CDR1 and CDR2 sequences are MDHEN and SYDVKM. This CDR3 spans 17 amino acids. The CDR3 protein is CASSLAGTSGTSYEQYF. In nucleotides, the CDR3 is TGTGCCAGCAGTTTAGCCGGGACTAGCGGTACCTCCTACGAGCAGTACTTC.

V and J are TRBV5-4 and TRBJ2-3, with 10 bases lining up with TRBD2. The length of the CDR3 is 16 residues. Per the germline V gene, CDR1 is SGHNT and CDR2 is YYREEE (reference sequence). V shed 1 base, J shed 4 bases, and the junction held 6 bases outside the gene matches. The CDR3 DNA reads TGTGCCAGCAGCTTGAAACTAGCGGGAATTTCAGATACGCAGTATTTT. Translated, it gives CASSLKLAGISDTQYF.

This clone was found once. V is TRBV6-5 and J is TRBJ1-1, with D uncertain. Trimming cost V 0 bases and J 2 bases, with 13 bases left between them. In germline, CDR1 is MNHEY, CDR2 SVGAGI. The CDR3 totals 16 residues. The CDR3 DNA reads TGTGCCAGCAGTTACTCGGTCAGTCTACGAAACACTGAAGCTTTCTTT. Protein product: CASSYSVSLRNTEAFF.

The J gene is TRBJ2-1, the V gene TRBV18; no definite D call. Trimming left V 4 bases short and J 8 bases short, with 21 bases between. In germline, CDR1 is KGHSH, CDR2 LQKENI. The CDR3 has 16 amino acids. The CDR3: CASSLFTLQTGDEQFF. The CDR3 DNA reads as TGTGCCAGCTCACTTTTCACTTTACAGACTGGAGATGAGCAGTTCTTC.

In its sample, this clone was seen once. The chain combines TRBV5-1 with TRBJ2-7, with 13 bases fitting TRBD2. Trimming cost V 1 base and J 0 bases; bases outside gene matches: 4. Germline assignment: CDR1 SGHRS and CDR2 YFSETQ. The CDR3 consists of 17 residues. As DNA, the CDR3 is TGCGCCAGCAGCTTGTGGGGGACTAGCGGGGTCTCCTACGAGCAGTACTTC. It yields the protein CASSLWGTSGVSYEQYF.

This clone was recorded once. The CDR3 spells CASSIDSNQPQHF. In nucleotides, the CDR3 is TGTGCCAGCAGCATAGACAGCAATCAGCCCCAGCATTTT. The chain recombines TRBV5-4 with TRBJ1-5, with no clear D. This CDR3 spans 13 amino acids. Germline CDR1 SGHNT, CDR2 YYREEE (reference sequence). V lost 4 bases, J lost 1 base, and 6 bases lay in between.

The rearrangement joins TRBV5-4 to TRBJ2-3; 8 nucleotides match TRBD1. From germline, CDR1 is SGHNT and CDR2 YYREEE (reference sequence). The trim removed 3 bases at V and 4 bases at J, leaving 4 bases unmatched. This CDR3 is built from 14 residues. The CDR3 DNA sequence: TGTGCCAGCAGCTGGGGCAGGGGGCCAGATACGCAGTATTTT. Its translation is CASSWGRGPDTQYF.

As regards this clone: The junction does not match germline at one end; this may be a read error. The chain couples TRBV5-4 to TRBJ2-5; TRBD2 is a possible D gene (6 bases). Per the germline V gene, CDR1 is SGHNT and CDR2 is YYREEE (reference sequence). The CDR3 is made up of 16 amino acids. CDR3 in DNA: TGTGTCAGCAGCTTGGCAGGGAGGAAACCCCAAGAGACCCAGTACTTC. Protein sequence: CVSSLAGRKPQETQYF. The whole variable domain, filled in from reference TRBV5-4 and TRBJ2-5, reads ETGVTQSPTHLIKTRGQQVTLRCSSQSGHNTVSWYQQALGQGPQFIFQYYREEENGRGNFPPRFSGLQFPNYSSELNVNALELDDSALYLCVSSLAGRKPQETQYFGPGTRLLVL.

The chain couples TRBV25-1 to TRBJ2-7; 8 positions match TRBD2. The trim removed 3 bases at V and 1 base at J, leaving 5 bases unmatched. The CDR3 runs 15 residues. Germline V CDR1 and CDR2: MGHDK, SYGVNS. CDR3 sequence reads: CASSDGAGVSYEQYF. The CDR3 nucleotides read TGTGCCAGCAGTGATGGAGCGGGAGTATCCTACGAGCAGTACTTC.

This chain uses TRBV18 with TRBJ1-1; D ambiguous. Germline values: CDR1 KGHSH, CDR2 LQKENI. The CDR3 runs 16 residues. V was clipped by 0 bases and J by 2 bases, with 13 bases between them. CDR3 nucleotides: TGTGCCAGCTCACCACCGAAGGGCTCGGAAAACACTGAAGCTTTCTTT. This sequence encodes CASSPPKGSENTEAFF.

The chain combines TRBV5-1 with TRBJ1-1, with D perhaps matching TRBD1 (5 bases). CDR3 length: 14 amino acids. Germline V gives CDR1 SGHRS, CDR2 YFSETQ. V was trimmed by 5 bases and J by 1 base, leaving 12 bases between them. Here the CDR3 reads CASRGPGRNTEAFF. CDR3 nucleotide sequence: TGCGCCAGCAGAGGGCCGGGGCGGAACACTGAAGCTTTCTTT.

The chain uses TRBV7-9 and TRBJ1-2; D is perhaps TRBD1 (5 bases). The germline CDR1 and CDR2 sequences are SEHNR and FQNEAQ (reference sequence). V was cut by 2 bases and J by 6 bases, with 13 bases left in between. The length of the CDR3 is 14 residues. The CDR3 coding sequence is TGTGCCAGCAGCTTACAAGGGGAGCTCGATGGCTACACCTTC. It is translated as CASSLQGELDGYTF. The full variable domain, completed using reference TRBV7-9 and TRBJ1-2, is DTGVSQNPRHKITKRGQNVTFRCDPISEHNRLYWYRQTLGQGPEFLTYFQNEAQLEKSRLLSDRFSAERPKGSFSTLEIQRTEQGDSAMYLCASSLQGELDGYTFGSGTRLTVV.

The genes are TRBV10-1 and TRBJ2-7; 15 bases match TRBD2. CDR1 is WNHNN and CDR2 is SYGVQD in the germline V gene (reference sequence). V lost 6 bases to trimming and J lost 6 bases; unmatched junction nucleotides: 12. The CDR3 runs to 17 residues. CDR3 sequence reads: CASRARTSGRASCEQYF. The CDR3 DNA reads as TGCGCCAGCAGAGCTAGGACTAGCGGGAGGGCGAGTTGCGAGCAGTACTTC.

This rearrangement joins TRBV5-1 to TRBJ2-1; maybe TRBD1 (6 bases). The germline CDR1 and CDR2 sequences are SGHRS and YFSETQ. This CDR3 is 14 amino acids long. V lost 4 bases and J lost 5, with 13 bases in between. The CDR3 sequence: CASSQQGLDNEQFF. CDR3 coding DNA: TGCGCCAGCAGCCAACAGGGCCTCGACAATGAGCAGTTCTTC.

The rearrangement joins TRBV6-5 to TRBJ2-3, with 9 positions matching TRBD2. This CDR3 is built from 15 residues. The J segment lost 4 bases and the V segment lost 2 bases, leaving 4 bases of the junction unmatched. Germline-derived CDR1 and CDR2 are MNHEY and SVGAGI. This chain's CDR3 is CASSYQAGGSDTQYF. Written as DNA, the CDR3 is TGTGCCAGCAGTTACCAAGCGGGAGGTTCAGATACGCAGTATTTT.

The chain couples TRBV11-2 to TRBJ2-1; D not resolved. V was pared by 4 bases and J by 6 bases, with 10 bases between. The CDR3 length is 13 residues. CDR1 is SGHAT, CDR2 FQNNGV, per germline. The CDR3 region has the DNA TGTGCCAGCAGCTCCAGACTCAGCAATGAGCAGTTCTTC. This sequence encodes CASSSRLSNEQFF.

The chain uses TRBV28 and TRBJ2-7; TRBD2 aligns across 7 bases. Germline trimming cut 6 bases from V and 3 bases from J; bases unmatched to any gene: 11. Germline V lookup: CDR1 MDHEN, CDR2 SYDVKM. The CDR3 runs to 15 residues. The CDR3 region is CASSLLRGSFYEQYF. The CDR3 DNA sequence: TGTGCCAGCAGCCTACTACGCGGGAGTTTCTACGAGCAGTACTTC.